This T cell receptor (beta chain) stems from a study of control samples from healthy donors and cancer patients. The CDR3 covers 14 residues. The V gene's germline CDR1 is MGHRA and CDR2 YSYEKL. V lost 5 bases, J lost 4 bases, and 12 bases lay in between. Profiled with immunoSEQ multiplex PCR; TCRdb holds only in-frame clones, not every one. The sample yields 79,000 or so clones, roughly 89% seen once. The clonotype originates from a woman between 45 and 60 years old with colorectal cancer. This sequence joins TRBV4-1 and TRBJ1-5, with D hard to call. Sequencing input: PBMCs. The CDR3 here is CASSLRIENQPQHF. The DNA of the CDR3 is TGCGCCAGCAGCTTAAGGATTGAAAATCAGCCCCAGCATTTT.